This T cell receptor (beta chain) was identified in a study of blood T cell repertoires in COVID-19. About the study: The study drew acute and convalescent COVID-19 samples from the United States, Italy and Spain. The analysed material was cDNA or gDNA that came from T cells, B-cell-depleted T cells, or PBMCs.

In the study's own analysis: Amplification of reference gene primers was used by the study to estimate nucleated cell counts. The data were produced by immunoSEQ multiplex PCR, yet TCRdb's version contains in-frame clones alone and is incomplete. Clonal size and the V and J genes are those of that table, whereas D and trimming came from the DNA. The sample comprises over 130,000 clones, around 86% of which are singletons, and approximately 4.1% rests with the top ten. This CDR3 has 12 residues. CDR1 is SGHRS and CDR2 is YFSETQ in the germline V gene. V was shortened by 2 bases and J by 9 bases, with 12 bases between the two germline ends.

Sequenced sample: peripheral blood. The chain joins TRBV5-1 to TRBJ2-7, with D maybe TRBD1 (5 bases). The TCR sequence derives from a woman older than 75 with acute or convalescent COVID-19. CDR3 nucleotides: TGCGCCAGCAGCTTAACTCAGGGTGGGCAGTACTTC. Protein product: CASSLTQGGQYF.